This T cell receptor beta chain was retrieved from a study of CD8 T cells in ankylosing spondylitis. There are 12 residues in the CDR3. Per germline, CDR1 MNHEY and CDR2 SVGAGI. The germline V and J ends were trimmed by 4 bases and 5 bases, with 9 bases remaining between them. This clonotype showed up many times. MiXCR, applied by TCRdb to the 5' RACE reads, yields one record per CDR3 protein. Among fewer than 250,000 distinct CDR3 sequences listed, over 9.5% were seen once. This receptor was taken from a male donor with ankylosing spondylitis or in good health (not recorded which). J is TRBJ2-7 and V is TRBV6-5; tentatively, D is TRBD2 (6 bases). Specimen: blood, either unsorted or a sorted T cell fraction (not recorded which). DNA for the CDR3: TGTGCCAGCAGTTTTGGCGGGAACGAGCAGTACTTC. Translating gives CASSFGGNEQYF.